The subject of this entry is one TCR beta chain. This entry comes from a study of shared clonotypes between healthy human individuals. Per the germline V gene, CDR1 is MNHEY and CDR2 is SVGAGI. This CDR3 has 12 residues. The germline V and J ends were trimmed by 6 bases and 2 bases, with 8 bases remaining between them. TCRdb's copy holds only in-frame clones and misses some; the assay was immunoSEQ multiplex PCR. The table has approximately 2.3 million clones, 93% seen once. Sequencing was carried out using naive CD4+ T cells from PBMCs. The sample's subset: CD45RA+ positively selected. This chain uses TRBV6-5 with TRBJ2-7; D uncertain. The origin of this receptor is a man younger than 30 in good health. Some clones in this sample may be carry-over from other donors' samples. The CDR3 nucleotides read TGTGCCAGCAGGCCACGAACCTACGAGCAGTACTTC. Residues: CASRPRTYEQYF.